The 23 T cell receptor beta chains below all came from one sample that was sequenced in a study of blood T cell repertoires in COVID-19. Sequencing was performed with immunoSEQ multiplex PCR; in TCRdb, only in-frame clones are kept and a portion is missing. The repertoire holds about 230,000 clones, with around 85% as singletons. The specimen sequenced was peripheral blood. The receptors shown here come from an elderly woman with acute or convalescent COVID-19.

The rearrangement uses TRBV5-1 and TRBJ2-1; TRBD2 matches at 9 bases. The CDR3 runs to 15 residues. The V gene's germline CDR1 is SGHRS and CDR2 YFSETQ. Trimming at V came to 2 bases and at J to 8 bases, leaving 8 bases not matched to a gene. This CDR3 is CASSFSGGQNDEQFF. Here the CDR3 DNA reads TGCGCCAGCAGCTTTAGCGGGGGACAAAATGATGAGCAGTTCTTC. The full variable domain, its missing parts supplied by reference TRBV5-1 and TRBJ2-1, is KAGVTQTPRYLIKTRGQQVTLSCSPISGHRSVSWYQQTPGQGLQFLFEYFSETQRNKGNFPGRFSGRQFSNSRSEMNVSTLELGDSALYLCASSFSGGQNDEQFFGPGTRLTVL.

This CDR3 reads CASAPGQYTEAFF. The DNA of the CDR3 is TGTGCTAGTGCCCCAGGGCAGTACACTGAAGCTTTCTTT. This chain uses TRBV12-5 with TRBJ1-1, with D possibly TRBD1 on 5 matching bases. The CDR3 consists of 13 residues. In germline, CDR1 is LGHNT, CDR2 FRNRAP. V was trimmed by 7 bases and J by 3 bases, leaving 12 bases between them.

This rearrangement joins TRBV3-1 (or the pseudogene TRBV3-2) to TRBJ1-2; 9 nucleotides align to TRBD1. The CDR3 spans 14 residues. Germline V CDR1 and CDR2: LGHDT, YNNKEL (reference sequence). V dropped 4 bases and J dropped 6; count of bases not matched to a gene: 6. The CDR3 reads CASSRRQGEDGYTF. The CDR3 DNA sequence: TGTGCCAGCAGCCGCAGACAGGGGGAAGATGGCTACACCTTC.

For the CDR3, the DNA is TGTGCCAGCAGCCTCAATGACTGGCCTTCGGGCGGGGAGCTGTTTTTT. Residues: CASSLNDWPSGGELFF. V is TRBV6-2 or TRBV6-3 and J is TRBJ2-2; D remains unclear. Germline assignment: CDR1 MNHEY and CDR2 SVGEGT. This CDR3 is 16 amino acids long. V lost 6 bases, J lost 7 bases, and 21 bases lay in between.

This rearrangement joins TRBV7-8 to TRBJ1-6; maybe TRBD1 (5 bases). The CDR3 has 17 residues. Looked up from germline, CDR1 is SGHVS and CDR2 is FQNEAQ. V dropped 5 bases and J dropped 4 bases, with 18 bases sitting between them. The CDR3 DNA reads TGTGCCAGCAGCCTGTTATCGGGACGGGGGTATAATTCACCCCTCCACTTT. Translating gives CASSLLSGRGYNSPLHF.

The V gene is TRBV20-1, the J gene TRBJ2-1, with 13 nucleotides matching TRBD2. CDR3 length: 14 amino acids. Per germline, CDR1 DFQATT and CDR2 SNEGSKA (reference sequence). The V gene end was trimmed by 5 bases and the J gene end by 7 bases; junction bases not matched to a gene: 5. The CDR3 region is CSARGLAGENEQFF. CDR3 nucleotide sequence: TGCAGTGCTCGTGGACTAGCGGGAGAAAATGAGCAGTTCTTC.

The chain joins TRBV7-8 to TRBJ1-1; D unresolved. This CDR3 has 14 amino acids. The V gene lost 2 bases and the J gene lost 2 bases, with 9 bases spanning the gap. Germline CDR1 is SGHVS and CDR2 is FQNEAQ. In DNA form, the CDR3 reads TGTGCCAGCAGCTTAAGCCGAAGCAACACTGAAGCTTTCTTT. Translating gives CASSLSRSNTEAFF.

The rearrangement joins TRBV28 to TRBJ2-7; TRBD1 agrees at 9 bases. CDR3 length equals 15 residues. Trimming at V came to 5 bases and at J to 2 bases, leaving 7 bases not matched to a gene. Germline lookup yields CDR1 MDHEN and CDR2 SYDVKM. The CDR3: CASSPGTGWTYEQYF. Written as DNA, the CDR3 is TGTGCCAGCAGTCCCGGGACAGGGTGGACCTACGAGCAGTACTTC.

This clone showed up just a few times. The chain employs TRBV15 and TRBJ2-7; 10 nucleotides line up with TRBD1. J was trimmed by 8 bases and V by 1 base; bases with no gene match: 5. This CDR3 has 14 residues. Germline CDR1 is LNHNV and CDR2 is YYDKDF (reference sequence). CDR3 DNA: TGTGCCACCAGCAGAGGACGGGACAGGGGAAAGCAGTACTTC. Amino acids: CATSRGRDRGKQYF.

The rearrangement links TRBV11-1 to TRBJ2-5; 7 bases are a match to TRBD1. V was pared by 5 bases and J by 3 bases, with 6 bases of the junction left unmatched. Germline V CDR1 and CDR2: SGHAT, FQDESV (reference sequence). The CDR3 loop spans 14 amino acids. CDR3 DNA sequence: TGTGCCAGCAGCCGAGGGACAGCAGAAGAGACCCAGTACTTC. Translated: CASSRGTAEETQYF.

This clone was seen a handful of times. This sequence joins TRBV2 and TRBJ2-3; no reliable D call. The germline V and J ends were trimmed by 7 bases and 1 base, with 9 bases remaining between them. Germline CDR1 SNHLY, CDR2 FYNNEI. This CDR3 has 13 residues. The CDR3, as DNA: TGTGCCAGCAATAGACGGGGCACAGATACGCAGTATTTT. This gives the protein CASNRRGTDTQYF.

The count of this clone is one. The CDR3 sequence: CASSYHRRGQGGSYNEQFF. As DNA, the CDR3 is TGTGCCAGCAGCTATCACAGGAGGGGGCAGGGAGGCTCCTACAATGAGCAGTTCTTC. The V gene is TRBV7-6, the J gene TRBJ2-1, with D perhaps TRBD1 (7 bases). The V gene's germline CDR1 is SGHVS and CDR2 FNYEAQ. V was shortened by 4 bases and J by 0 bases, with 22 bases between the two germline ends. This CDR3 is 19 amino acids long.

The chain uses TRBV15 and TRBJ1-5; weak D call: TRBD1 (5 bases). Germline V gives CDR1 LNHNV, CDR2 YYDKDF (reference sequence). The CDR3 is 16 residues long. V lost 0 bases, J lost 4 bases, and 13 bases lay in between. The CDR3 loop reads CATSRDGRDWNQPQHF. In nucleotides, the CDR3 is TGTGCCACCAGCAGAGATGGGAGGGACTGGAATCAGCCCCAGCATTTT.

The rearrangement joins TRBV7-2 to TRBJ2-2, with unresolved D. V shed 4 bases and J shed 8 bases, with 14 bases lying between them. The CDR3 sequence is 14 residues long. The V gene's germline CDR1 is SGHTA and CDR2 FQGNSA. The CDR3 DNA is TGTGCCAGCAGCTCCACCGGCGGCCCAGGGGAGCTGTTTTTT. Translating gives CASSSTGGPGELFF.

Comment on this clone: This sample also contains other DNA sequences that code for the same CDR3. The CDR3, as DNA: TGTGCCAGTAGTCTCCGCCTTAGCTCCTACGAGCAGTACTTC. It is translated as CASSLRLSSYEQYF. The genes are TRBV19 and TRBJ2-7; D is undetermined. Germline V lookup: CDR1 LNHDA, CDR2 SQIVND (reference sequence). Trimming took 5 bases from V and 0 from J, leaving 11 bases between them. The CDR3 has 14 amino acids.

This clone was counted a few times. The rearrangement links TRBV6-4 to TRBJ2-7, with 9 bases that match TRBD1. Germline V gene sequence: CDR1 MRHNA, CDR2 SNTAGT. The CDR3 is 14 residues long. V was pared by 3 bases and J by 3 bases, with 3 bases of the junction left unmatched. The CDR3 here is CASSDGTGHYEQYF. CDR3 DNA: TGTGCCAGCAGTGATGGGACAGGGCACTACGAGCAGTACTTC.

The chain uses TRBV2 and TRBJ2-7; D perhaps matches TRBD1 (6 bases). Germline loops: CDR1 SNHLY, CDR2 FYNNEI. This CDR3 is 12 amino acids long. Trimming shortened V by 6 bases and J by 4 bases, and 10 bases separated the two germline ends. Here the CDR3 DNA reads TGTGCCAGCAGGGGGGACATTTACGAGCAGTACTTC. It specifies CASRGDIYEQYF.

In this sample, this clone turned up many times. The chain has TRBV19 and TRBJ1-1, with TRBD1 matching over 8 bases. The CDR3 loop spans 15 amino acids. J gave up 4 bases and V 3 bases, and 7 bases lay outside the gene matches. Germline CDR1 and CDR2: LNHDA and SQIVND (reference sequence). The CDR3 here is CASSMDRVGLTEAFF. The CDR3 bases are TGTGCCAGTAGTATGGACAGGGTTGGGCTCACTGAAGCTTTCTTT.

This chain connects TRBV3-1 (or the pseudogene TRBV3-2) to TRBJ2-2, with TRBD2 matching over 10 bases. Germline CDR1 and CDR2: LGHDT and YNNKEL (reference sequence). With V trimmed by 4 bases and J by 4 bases, 12 bases remained unmatched. This CDR3 region has 18 residues. The CDR3 spells CASSPAGAGGPGTGELFF. The CDR3 DNA follows: TGTGCCAGCAGCCCGGCGGGAGCGGGGGGGCCAGGCACCGGGGAGCTGTTTTTT.

This chain connects TRBV6-4 to TRBJ2-2; possibly TRBD1 for D (6 bases). Germline V gene sequence: CDR1 MRHNA, CDR2 SNTAGT. The ends were cut back, 6 bases at V and 6 bases at J, with 8 bases in the middle. The CDR3 contains 12 residues. Written as DNA, the CDR3 is TGTGCCAGCAGCGGACAGTCCGGGGAGCTGTTTTTT. Translated: CASSGQSGELFF.

This clone was recorded many times. Other DNA sequences in this specimen translate into the identical CDR3. The chain recombines TRBV18 with TRBJ2-1; TRBD2 matches at 12 bases. The germline CDR1 and CDR2 sequences are KGHSH and LQKENI. V lost 3 bases, J lost 4 bases, and 1 base stayed unmatched. The CDR3 contains 15 residues. CDR3 region: CASSPGTSGYNEQFF. Here the CDR3 DNA reads TGTGCCAGCTCACCCGGGACTAGCGGGTACAATGAGCAGTTCTTC.

The V gene is TRBV19, the J gene TRBJ1-2; D is ambiguous. Germline V gene lookup returns CDR1 LNHDA and CDR2 SQIVND (reference sequence). Trimming removed 3 bases at V and 8 bases at J, with 16 bases between. This CDR3 region has 14 residues. CDR3: CASSIPSNYGGYTF. The CDR3 DNA is TGTGCCAGTAGTATTCCCAGTAACTATGGCGGCTACACCTTC.

The chain recombines TRBV7-8 with TRBJ2-3; 13 positions agree with TRBD2. Germline lookup yields CDR1 SGHVS and CDR2 FQNEAQ. CDR3 size: 16 residues. V lost 5 bases, J lost 5 bases, and 7 bases stayed unmatched. This CDR3 is CASSKTSGGAIDTQYF. The DNA for the CDR3 is TGTGCCAGCAGCAAAACTAGCGGGGGGGCGATAGATACGCAGTATTTT.